Below are 30 T cell receptor beta chains sequenced from a single sample in a study of T cell responses to AZD1222 COVID-19 vaccine. Profiling relied on immunoSEQ multiplex PCR, and the TCRdb table lists in-frame clones only, not all of them. Here the sample spans roughly 99,000 clones, approximately 91% being singletons. Sequences were derived from peripheral blood, sampled 28 days after the second AZD1222 dose. All receptors derive from an adult who received the AZD1222 COVID-19 vaccine.

The chain recombines TRBV6-5 with TRBJ1-1; 7 nucleotides agree with TRBD1. This CDR3 region has 15 residues. V gave up 8 bases and J gave up 0 bases; unmatched junction bases: 9. Per germline, CDR1 MNHEY and CDR2 SVGAGI. The CDR3 coding sequence is TGTGCCAGCCAGAGCAGGGGGTCAATGAACACTGAAGCTTTCTTT. It yields the protein CASQSRGSMNTEAFF.

CDR3 DNA: TGTGCCAGCAGTATAGCCGGGACCCACTTACCCGGCGAGCAGTACTTC. Translation: CASSIAGTHLPGEQYF. This rearrangement joins TRBV28 to TRBJ2-7, with D tentatively TRBD1 or TRBD2 (5 bases each). Germline V gives CDR1 MDHEN, CDR2 SYDVKM. The CDR3 is 16 residues long. V shed 5 bases and J shed 6 bases, with 23 bases lying between them.

V usage is TRBV6-2 or TRBV6-3 and J usage is TRBJ2-7, with a weak D call TRBD1 (5 bases). This CDR3 spans 12 amino acids. Trimming left V 5 bases short and J 3 bases short, with 8 bases between. Germline CDR1 reads MNHEY; CDR2 reads SVGEGT. The CDR3 DNA reads as TGTGCCAGCAGTCCACAGGACTACGAGCAGTACTTC. It translates to CASSPQDYEQYF.

V usage is TRBV19 and J usage is TRBJ2-1; D is unresolved. In germline, CDR1 is LNHDA, CDR2 SQIVND (reference sequence). Trimming shortened V by 3 bases and J by 3 bases, and 9 bases separated the two germline ends. CDR3 length: 14 residues. CDR3 sequence reads: CASSIEKDYNEQFF. The DNA of the CDR3 is TGTGCCAGTAGTATTGAAAAAGACTACAATGAGCAGTTCTTC.

The rearrangement uses TRBV5-6 and TRBJ1-2, with 9 positions matching TRBD1. Losses at the gene ends were 4 bases for V and 13 bases for J; bases not matched to a gene: 14. Germline CDR1 reads SGHDT; CDR2 reads YYEEEE. This CDR3 has 14 residues. The CDR3 nucleotides are TGTGCCAGCAGCAGCGGACAGGGGATGTCCTTTGGCACCTTC. Translating gives CASSSGQGMSFGTF.

V usage is TRBV5-5 and J usage is TRBJ2-7; D unresolved. This CDR3 has 13 amino acids. V lost 0 bases and J lost 4, with 8 bases in between. Germline V gene data show CDR1 as SGHKS and CDR2 as YYEKEE (reference sequence). The CDR3 here is CASSLEQPYEQYF. The CDR3 DNA sequence: TGTGCCAGCAGCTTGGAACAGCCGTACGAGCAGTACTTC.

The chain joins TRBV5-1 to TRBJ1-4; D is possibly TRBD1 (6 bases). The CDR3 totals 14 residues. V shed 7 bases and J shed 8 bases, with 18 bases lying between them. CDR1 and CDR2 from the germline V gene are SGHRS and YFSETQ. The CDR3 DNA reads as TGCGCCAGCGGGGCACAGGGTGGAGACGAAAAACTGTTTTTT. It translates to CASGAQGGDEKLFF.

The chain couples TRBV28 to TRBJ1-4; no reliable D call. CDR1 MDHEN and CDR2 SYDVKM come from the germline V gene. This CDR3 has 13 amino acids. The V end was cut by 8 bases, the J end by 0 bases, with 7 bases between. The CDR3 protein is CASAATTNEKLFF. In DNA form, the CDR3 reads TGTGCCAGCGCGGCGACAACTAATGAAAAACTGTTTTTT.

The DNA for the CDR3 is TGTGCCAGCAGTCCTGGGACAGCCCAGCCCCAGCATTTT. This translates into CASSPGTAQPQHF. V usage is TRBV27 and J usage is TRBJ1-5; 7 positions match TRBD1. This CDR3 has 13 amino acids. Germline-derived CDR1 and CDR2 are MNHEY and SMNVEV (reference sequence). Losses at the gene ends were 5 bases for V and 7 bases for J; bases not matched to a gene: 5.

The chain employs TRBV18 and TRBJ2-5; D call uncertain. Germline loops: CDR1 KGHSH, CDR2 LQKENI. V was trimmed by 6 bases and J by 3 bases, leaving 11 bases between them. This CDR3 region has 13 residues. Here the CDR3 reads CASSRGREETQYF. In DNA, the CDR3 is TGTGCCAGCTCTCGTGGACGGGAAGAGACCCAGTACTTC.

This clone was counted a single time. V and J are TRBV11-2 and TRBJ1-6, with D perhaps TRBD1 (5 bases). The germline V gene has CDR1 SGHAT and CDR2 FQNNGV. Trimming removed 4 bases at V and 9 bases at J, with 19 bases between. The length of the CDR3 is 16 residues. The CDR3 DNA sequence: TGTGCCAGCAGCTCTCCCGATGGAAGGGGTAGTTCACCCCTCCACTTT. This codes for CASSSPDGRGSSPLHF.

This chain uses TRBV24-1 with TRBJ2-3, with TRBD1 as a possible D gene (6 bases). Trimming removed 3 bases from V and 4 bases from J, with 16 bases in between. The CDR3 totals 16 residues. Germline V gene sequence: CDR1 KGHDR, CDR2 SFDVKD. CDR3 in DNA: TGTGCCACCAGTGATACAGGGAAGGGGAGCGCAGATACGCAGTATTTT. Its translation is CATSDTGKGSADTQYF.

A few counts support this clone. The chain uses TRBV9 and TRBJ2-3; TRBD2 might be the D (7 bases). Germline assignment: CDR1 SGDLS and CDR2 YYNGEE. This CDR3 spans 15 amino acids. The V gene lost 4 bases and the J gene lost 6 bases, with 18 bases spanning the gap. For the CDR3, the DNA is TGTGCCAGCAGCCCGAGGGGGGGGCGCGCTGATACGCAGTATTTT. Translating it yields CASSPRGGRADTQYF.

The chain carries TRBV28 and TRBJ2-1, with D uncertain. Trimming pared 2 bases from V and 1 base from J, leaving 9 bases between. This CDR3 has 15 amino acids. CDR1 is MDHEN and CDR2 is SYDVKM in the germline V gene. CDR3 sequence: CASSLGGLSYNEQFF. For the CDR3, the DNA is TGTGCCAGCAGTTTAGGTGGTCTGTCCTACAATGAGCAGTTCTTC.

The chain links TRBV7-2 to TRBJ2-3; TRBD2 matches 7 bases. The CDR3 extends over 15 amino acids. The junction had 5 bases not matched to a gene; V was cut back by 3 bases and J by 2 bases. Per germline, CDR1 SGHTA and CDR2 FQGNSA. In DNA form, the CDR3 reads TGTGCCAGCAGCTTTGGGAGGGTTCACACAGATACGCAGTATTTT. Its protein product is CASSFGRVHTDTQYF.

The V gene is TRBV14, the J gene TRBJ1-1; TRBD1 aligns across 7 bases. The germline V gene encodes CDR1 SGHDN and CDR2 FVKESK. Trimming at V came to 3 bases and at J to 0 bases, leaving 10 bases not matched to a gene. This CDR3 is built from 17 residues. The CDR3 here is CASSHIEGANMNTEAFF. CDR3 in DNA: TGTGCCAGCAGCCACATAGAGGGGGCTAACATGAACACTGAAGCTTTCTTT.

This chain joins TRBV28 and TRBJ1-6; 10 nucleotides match TRBD1. Germline V gene lookup returns CDR1 MDHEN and CDR2 SYDVKM. Trimming at V came to 6 bases and at J to 3 bases, leaving 14 bases not matched to a gene. The CDR3 contains 19 residues. In DNA form, the CDR3 reads TGTGCCAGCAGAATAGCGGGACAGGGGCCGGATGACTATAATTCACCCCTCCACTTT. Residues: CASRIAGQGPDDYNSPLHF.

This clone appeared a few times. V usage is TRBV6-5 and J usage is TRBJ1-1; TRBD1 matches at 7 bases. CDR1 MNHEY and CDR2 SVGAGI come from the germline V gene. After removal of 5 bases from V and 7 bases from J, the junction contained 1 base not matched to a gene. The CDR3 contains 11 residues. The CDR3 region is CASSRQGEAFF. Written as DNA, the CDR3 is TGTGCCAGCAGTCGACAGGGTGAAGCTTTCTTT.

The rearrangement joins TRBV10-3 to TRBJ2-7; D may be TRBD2 (6 bases). There are 14 residues in the CDR3. V gave up 10 bases and J gave up 0 bases, with 16 bases separating them. Germline assignment: CDR1 ENHRY and CDR2 SYGVKD. CDR3 nucleotide sequence: TGTGCCACCCTGGGACTTACGAGCTCCTACGAGCAGTACTTC. Translation gives CATLGLTSSYEQYF.

V usage is TRBV14 and J usage is TRBJ1-2, with D perhaps matching TRBD1 (6 bases). Germline-derived CDR1 and CDR2 are SGHDN and FVKESK. With 0 bases removed from V and 5 bases from J, the gap between germline ends came to 10 bases. This CDR3 spans 14 amino acids. As DNA, the CDR3 is TGTGCCAGCAGCCAAGATGCCAGGGGATATGGCTACACCTTC. Its protein is CASSQDARGYGYTF.

This sequence joins TRBV5-5 and TRBJ1-6; 9 nucleotides match TRBD1. The CDR3 is 15 amino acids. After removal of 2 bases from V and 7 bases from J, the junction contained 4 bases not matched to a gene. Germline loops: CDR1 SGHKS, CDR2 YYEKEE (reference sequence). DNA of the CDR3: TGTGCCAGCAGCTTTGGACAGGGGTACAATTCACCCCTCCACTTT. The encoded protein is CASSFGQGYNSPLHF.

The V call is TRBV28, the J call TRBJ1-5, with 11 bases identical to TRBD1. This CDR3 is built from 13 residues. Unmatched junction bases numbered 0, after V lost 5 bases and J lost 6 bases. Germline CDR1 is MDHEN and CDR2 is SYDVKM. This chain's CDR3 is CASSGQGAQPQHF. Written as DNA, the CDR3 is TGTGCCAGCAGTGGACAGGGGGCTCAGCCCCAGCATTTT.

The chain joins TRBV6-1 to TRBJ1-4, with TRBD1 matching 9 bases. The V segment lost 4 bases and the J segment 3 bases; nucleotides outside the gene matches: 9. Germline CDR1 MNHNS, CDR2 SASEGT. The CDR3 has 17 residues. Here the CDR3 reads CASSARGTGWANEKLFF. The DNA for the CDR3 is TGTGCCAGCAGTGCGCGTGGGACAGGGTGGGCTAATGAAAAACTGTTTTTT.

The chain uses TRBV7-2 and TRBJ2-1, with TRBD2 identical over 11 bases. Germline lookup yields CDR1 SGHTA and CDR2 FQGNSA. The CDR3 is made up of 16 amino acids. V lost 5 bases to trimming and J lost 5 bases; unmatched junction nucleotides: 8. CDR3 residues: CASSPIAGGNDNEQFF. The CDR3, as DNA: TGTGCCAGCAGCCCGATAGCGGGAGGGAATGACAATGAGCAGTTCTTC.

For the CDR3, the DNA is TGTGCCAGCAGCGTCGGCGGCGGAGGGCCCTACAATGAGCAGTTCTTC. This encodes CASSVGGGGPYNEQFF. This chain joins TRBV5-4 and TRBJ2-1; TRBD2 might be the D (6 bases). The V gene's germline CDR1 is SGHNT and CDR2 YYREEE (reference sequence). The CDR3 totals 16 residues. The V end was cut by 4 bases, the J end by 2 bases, with 16 bases between.

This chain links TRBV10-1 with TRBJ2-1, with TRBD2 identical over 11 bases. Germline V lookup: CDR1 WNHNN, CDR2 SYGVQD (reference sequence). The CDR3 contains 15 residues. V lost 6 bases to trimming and J lost 3 bases; unmatched junction nucleotides: 4. CDR3 protein: CASSGGTSGYNEQFF. CDR3 coding DNA: TGCGCCAGCAGCGGTGGGACTAGCGGCTACAATGAGCAGTTCTTC.

This clone has only one observation. The chain combines TRBV28 with TRBJ2-3, with D uncertain. Germline assignment: CDR1 MDHEN and CDR2 SYDVKM. V dropped 3 bases and J dropped 1 base, with 8 bases sitting between them. The CDR3 spans 14 residues. The CDR3, as DNA: TGTGCCAGCAGTTTTAGTTCTGGCACAGATACGCAGTATTTT. Translation: CASSFSSGTDTQYF.

V and J are TRBV6-5 and TRBJ2-3; perhaps TRBD2 as D (5 bases). CDR3 length equals 15 residues. Germline CDR1 and CDR2: MNHEY and SVGAGI. V shed 6 bases and J shed 3 bases, with 16 bases lying between them. In nucleotides, the CDR3 is TGTGCCAGCAGACCCTTGGCGGGCGGGACAGATACGCAGTATTTT. Protein product: CASRPLAGGTDTQYF.

V and J are TRBV28 and TRBJ1-1; maybe TRBD1 (5 bases). V gave up 7 bases and J gave up 0 bases, with 15 bases separating them. In germline, CDR1 is MDHEN, CDR2 SYDVKM. The CDR3 covers 15 residues. The CDR3 here is CASTLPRGMNTEAFF. The CDR3 nucleotides are TGTGCCAGCACCCTTCCGAGGGGCATGAACACTGAAGCTTTCTTT.

The CDR3 bases are TGTGCCAGCACCCGGGACAGTCTATCGTTGGACATTCAGTACTTC. Encoded protein: CASTRDSLSLDIQYF. The chain uses TRBV5-5 and TRBJ2-4; 7 nucleotides agree with TRBD1. CDR1 and CDR2 (germline): SGHKS, YYEKEE (reference sequence). V dropped 6 bases and J dropped 8; count of bases not matched to a gene: 14. This CDR3 region has 15 residues.